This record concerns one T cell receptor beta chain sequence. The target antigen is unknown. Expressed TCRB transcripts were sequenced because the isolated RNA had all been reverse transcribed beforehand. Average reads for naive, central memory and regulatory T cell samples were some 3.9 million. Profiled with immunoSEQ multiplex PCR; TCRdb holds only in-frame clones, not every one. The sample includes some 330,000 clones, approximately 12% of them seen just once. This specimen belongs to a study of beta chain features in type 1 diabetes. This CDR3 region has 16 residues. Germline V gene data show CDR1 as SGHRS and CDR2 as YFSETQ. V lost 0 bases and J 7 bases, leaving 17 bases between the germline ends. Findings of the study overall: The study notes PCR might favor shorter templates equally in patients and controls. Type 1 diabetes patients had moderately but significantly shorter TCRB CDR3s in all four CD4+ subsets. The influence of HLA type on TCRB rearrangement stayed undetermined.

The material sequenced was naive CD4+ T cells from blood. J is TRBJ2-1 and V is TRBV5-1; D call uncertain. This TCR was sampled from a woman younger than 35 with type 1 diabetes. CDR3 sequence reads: CASSLAVSPGVNEQFF. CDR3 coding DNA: TGCGCCAGCAGCTTGGCGGTGTCTCCGGGTGTTAATGAGCAGTTCTTC.